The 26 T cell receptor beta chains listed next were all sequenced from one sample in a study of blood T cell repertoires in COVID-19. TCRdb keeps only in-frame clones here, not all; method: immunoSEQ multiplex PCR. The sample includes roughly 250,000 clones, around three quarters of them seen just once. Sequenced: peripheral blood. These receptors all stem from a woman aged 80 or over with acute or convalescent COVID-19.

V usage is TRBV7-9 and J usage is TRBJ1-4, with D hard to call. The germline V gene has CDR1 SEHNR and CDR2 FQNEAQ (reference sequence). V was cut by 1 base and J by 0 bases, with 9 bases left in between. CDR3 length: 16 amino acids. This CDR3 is CASSLGAGATNEKLFF. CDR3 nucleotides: TGTGCCAGCAGCTTAGGCGCGGGAGCAACTAATGAAAAACTGTTTTTT.

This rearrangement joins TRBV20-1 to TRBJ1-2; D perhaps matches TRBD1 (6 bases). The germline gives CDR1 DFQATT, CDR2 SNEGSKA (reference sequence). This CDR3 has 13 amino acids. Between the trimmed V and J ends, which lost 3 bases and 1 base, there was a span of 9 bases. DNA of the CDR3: TGCAGTGCTAGTCGGGACAATAACTATGGCTACACCTTC. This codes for CSASRDNNYGYTF.

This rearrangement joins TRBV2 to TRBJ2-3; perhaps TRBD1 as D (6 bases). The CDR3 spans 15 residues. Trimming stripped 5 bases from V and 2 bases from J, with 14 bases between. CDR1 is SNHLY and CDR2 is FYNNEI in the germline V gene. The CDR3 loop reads CASSYPGTYTDTQYF. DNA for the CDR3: TGTGCCAGCAGTTACCCCGGGACATACACAGATACGCAGTATTTT.

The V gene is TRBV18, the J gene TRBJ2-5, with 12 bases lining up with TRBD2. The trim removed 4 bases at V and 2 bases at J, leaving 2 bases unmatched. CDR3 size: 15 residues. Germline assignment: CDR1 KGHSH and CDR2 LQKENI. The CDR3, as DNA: TGTGCCAGCTCACGACTAGCGGGGGTACAAGAGACCCAGTACTTC. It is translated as CASSRLAGVQETQYF.

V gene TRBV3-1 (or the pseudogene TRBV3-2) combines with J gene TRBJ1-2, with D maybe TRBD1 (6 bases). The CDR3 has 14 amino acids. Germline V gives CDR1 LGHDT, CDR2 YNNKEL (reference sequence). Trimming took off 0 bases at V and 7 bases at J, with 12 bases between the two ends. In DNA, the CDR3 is TGTGCCAGCAGCCAAGATTCACAGGGTGTTGGCTACACCTTC. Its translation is CASSQDSQGVGYTF.

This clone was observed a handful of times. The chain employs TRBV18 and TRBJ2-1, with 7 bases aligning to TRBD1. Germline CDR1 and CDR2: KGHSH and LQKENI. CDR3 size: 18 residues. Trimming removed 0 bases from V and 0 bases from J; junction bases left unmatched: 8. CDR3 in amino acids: CASSPPLDRRSSYNEQFF. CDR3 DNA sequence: TGTGCCAGCTCACCACCCCTGGACAGGAGAAGCTCCTACAATGAGCAGTTCTTC.

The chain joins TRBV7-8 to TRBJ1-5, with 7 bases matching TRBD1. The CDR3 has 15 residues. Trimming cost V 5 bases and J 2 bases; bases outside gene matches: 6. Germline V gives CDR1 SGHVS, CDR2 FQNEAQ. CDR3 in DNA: TGTGCCAGCAGCCAAGACAGGGCGCGCAATCAGCCCCAGCATTTT. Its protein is CASSQDRARNQPQHF.

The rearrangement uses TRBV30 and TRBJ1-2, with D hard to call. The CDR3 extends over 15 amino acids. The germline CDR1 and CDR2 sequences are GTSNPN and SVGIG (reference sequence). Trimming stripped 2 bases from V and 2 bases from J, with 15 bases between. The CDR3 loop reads CAWSFRGSLNYGYTF. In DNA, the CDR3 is TGTGCCTGGAGTTTTCGGGGTTCGCTAAACTATGGCTACACCTTC.

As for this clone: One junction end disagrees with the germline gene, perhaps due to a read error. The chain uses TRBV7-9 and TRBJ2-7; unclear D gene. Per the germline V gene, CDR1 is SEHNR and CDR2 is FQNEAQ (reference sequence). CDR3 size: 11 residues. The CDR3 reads CATSSSVEQYF. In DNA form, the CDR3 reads TGTGCCACCAGCAGTTCGGTCGAGCAGTACTTC.

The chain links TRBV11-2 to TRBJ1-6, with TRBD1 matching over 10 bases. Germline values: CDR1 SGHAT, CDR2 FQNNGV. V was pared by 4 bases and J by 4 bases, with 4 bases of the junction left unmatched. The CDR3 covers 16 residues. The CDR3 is CASSSRDRGYNSPLHF. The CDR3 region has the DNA TGTGCCAGCAGCTCCCGGGACAGGGGATATAATTCACCCCTCCACTTT.

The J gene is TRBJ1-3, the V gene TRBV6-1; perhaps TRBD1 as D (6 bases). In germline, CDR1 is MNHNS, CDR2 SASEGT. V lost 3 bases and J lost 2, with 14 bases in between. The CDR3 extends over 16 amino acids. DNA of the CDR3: TGTGCCAGCAGTGACGGCAGGGGATCGGCTGGAAACACCATATATTTT. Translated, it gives CASSDGRGSAGNTIYF.

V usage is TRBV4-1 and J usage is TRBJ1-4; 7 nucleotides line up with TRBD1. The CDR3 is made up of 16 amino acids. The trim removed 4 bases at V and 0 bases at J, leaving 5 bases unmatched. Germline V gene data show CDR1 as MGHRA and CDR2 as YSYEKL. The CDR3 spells CASSLLQGATNEKLFF. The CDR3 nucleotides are TGCGCCAGCAGCCTTCTGCAGGGGGCAACTAATGAAAAACTGTTTTTT.

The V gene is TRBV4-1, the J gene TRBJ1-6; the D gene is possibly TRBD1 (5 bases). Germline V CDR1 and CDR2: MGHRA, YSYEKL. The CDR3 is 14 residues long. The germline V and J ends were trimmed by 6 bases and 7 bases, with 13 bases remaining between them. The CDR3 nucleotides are TGCGCCAGCAGACCCGGACGGACAAATTCACCCCTCCACTTT. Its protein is CASRPGRTNSPLHF.

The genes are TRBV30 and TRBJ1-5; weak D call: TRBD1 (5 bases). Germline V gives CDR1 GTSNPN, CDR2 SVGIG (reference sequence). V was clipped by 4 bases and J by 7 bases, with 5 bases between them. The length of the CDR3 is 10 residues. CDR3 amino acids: CAWKGQPQHF. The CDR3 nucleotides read TGTGCCTGGAAGGGGCAGCCCCAGCATTTT.

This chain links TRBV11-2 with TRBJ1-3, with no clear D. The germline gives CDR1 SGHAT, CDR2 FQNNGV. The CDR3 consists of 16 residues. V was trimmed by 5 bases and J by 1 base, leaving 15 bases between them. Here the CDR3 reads CASSRERSRSGNTIYF. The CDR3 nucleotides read TGTGCCAGCAGCCGTGAGCGGTCTAGGTCTGGAAACACCATATATTTT. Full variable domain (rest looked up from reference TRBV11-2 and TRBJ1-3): EAGVAQSPRYKIIEKRQSVAFWCNPISGHATLYWYQQILGQGPKLLIQFQNNGVVDDSQLPKDRFSAERLKGVDSTLKIQPAKLEDSAVYLCASSRERSRSGNTIYFGEGSWLTVV.

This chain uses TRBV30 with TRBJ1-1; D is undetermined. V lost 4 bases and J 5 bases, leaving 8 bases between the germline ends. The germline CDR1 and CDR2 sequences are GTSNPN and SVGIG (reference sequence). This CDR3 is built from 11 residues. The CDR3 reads CAWNLRTEAFF. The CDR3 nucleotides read TGTGCCTGGAATCTTAGAACTGAAGCTTTCTTT.

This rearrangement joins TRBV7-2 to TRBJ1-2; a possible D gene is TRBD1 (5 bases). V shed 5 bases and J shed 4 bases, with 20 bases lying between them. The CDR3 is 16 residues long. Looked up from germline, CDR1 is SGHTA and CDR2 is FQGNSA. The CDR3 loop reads CASSPDLVTAGYGYTF. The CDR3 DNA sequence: TGTGCCAGCAGCCCAGATCTCGTGACAGCGGGCTATGGCTACACCTTC.

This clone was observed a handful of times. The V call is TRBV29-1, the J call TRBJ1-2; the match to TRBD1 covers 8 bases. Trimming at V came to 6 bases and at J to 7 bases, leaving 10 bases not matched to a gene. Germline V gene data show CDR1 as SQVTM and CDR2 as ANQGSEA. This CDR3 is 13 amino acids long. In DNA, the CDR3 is TGCAGCGTCTCCCAGACAGGGGTAGCTGGCTACACCTTC. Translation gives CSVSQTGVAGYTF.

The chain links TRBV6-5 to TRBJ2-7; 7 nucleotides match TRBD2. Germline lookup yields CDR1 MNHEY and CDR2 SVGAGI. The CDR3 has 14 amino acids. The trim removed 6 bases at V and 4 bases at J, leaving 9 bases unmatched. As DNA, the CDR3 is TGTGCCAGCAGACCCGCTGGGGGGGGATACGAGCAGTACTTC. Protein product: CASRPAGGGYEQYF.

The CDR3 here is CASGLSRAPYGYTF. The CDR3 nucleotides read TGTGCTAGTGGTTTGTCCAGGGCCCCCTATGGCTACACCTTC. J is TRBJ1-2 and V is TRBV12-5; possibly TRBD1 for D (5 bases). The CDR3 contains 14 residues. The V gene lost 2 bases and the J gene lost 4 bases, with 11 bases spanning the gap. Germline V lookup: CDR1 LGHNT, CDR2 FRNRAP.

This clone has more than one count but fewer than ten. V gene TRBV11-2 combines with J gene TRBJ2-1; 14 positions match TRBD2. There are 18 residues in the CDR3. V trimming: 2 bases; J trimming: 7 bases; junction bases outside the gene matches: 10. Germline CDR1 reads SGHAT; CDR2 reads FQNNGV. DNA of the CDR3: TGTGCCAGCAGCTTACTATGGGGGACTAGCGGGAGAGGAAATGAGCAGTTCTTC. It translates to CASSLLWGTSGRGNEQFF.

CDR3 region: CASSLERRVAPGNTIYF. CDR3 sequence (DNA): TGTGCCAGCAGCTTAGAAAGGAGGGTGGCTCCCGGAAACACCATATATTTT. The chain combines TRBV11-2 with TRBJ1-3, with D unclear. The V gene's germline CDR1 is SGHAT and CDR2 FQNNGV. CDR3 length: 17 amino acids. Trimming took 0 bases from V and 4 from J, leaving 16 bases between them.

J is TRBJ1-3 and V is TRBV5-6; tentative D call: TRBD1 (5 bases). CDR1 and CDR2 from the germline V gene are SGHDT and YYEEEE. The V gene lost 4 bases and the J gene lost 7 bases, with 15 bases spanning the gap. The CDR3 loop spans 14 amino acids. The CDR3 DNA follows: TGTGCCAGCAGCCAGCGGGGACGGCTTAACACCATATATTTT. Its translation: CASSQRGRLNTIYF. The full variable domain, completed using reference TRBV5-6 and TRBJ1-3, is DAGVTQSPTHLIKTRGQQVTLRCSPKSGHDTVSWYQQALGQGPQFIFQYYEEEERQRGNFPDRFSGHQFPNYSSELNVNALLLGDSALYLCASSQRGRLNTIYFGEGSWLTVV.

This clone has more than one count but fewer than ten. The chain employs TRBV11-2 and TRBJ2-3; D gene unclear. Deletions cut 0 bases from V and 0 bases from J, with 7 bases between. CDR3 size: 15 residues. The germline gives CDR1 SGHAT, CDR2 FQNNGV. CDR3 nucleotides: TGTGCCAGCAGCTTAGATCTAGGTAGCACAGATACGCAGTATTTT. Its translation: CASSLDLGSTDTQYF.

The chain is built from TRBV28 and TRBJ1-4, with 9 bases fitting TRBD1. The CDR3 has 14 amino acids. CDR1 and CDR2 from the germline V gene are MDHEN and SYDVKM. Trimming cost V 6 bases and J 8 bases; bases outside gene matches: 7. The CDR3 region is CASRSQGAGEKLFF. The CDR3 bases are TGTGCCAGCAGGTCACAGGGGGCGGGGGAAAAACTGTTTTTT.

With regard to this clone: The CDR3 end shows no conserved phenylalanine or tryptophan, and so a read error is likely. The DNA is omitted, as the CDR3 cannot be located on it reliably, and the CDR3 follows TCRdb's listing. This CDR3 reads CASSNGLAGEKTL. The genes are TRBV18 and TRBJ2-7; the tabulated D call, TRBD2, remains unverified against the DNA. The germline V gene has CDR1 KGHSH and CDR2 LQKENI. Both ends counted, the CDR3 spans 13 residues.